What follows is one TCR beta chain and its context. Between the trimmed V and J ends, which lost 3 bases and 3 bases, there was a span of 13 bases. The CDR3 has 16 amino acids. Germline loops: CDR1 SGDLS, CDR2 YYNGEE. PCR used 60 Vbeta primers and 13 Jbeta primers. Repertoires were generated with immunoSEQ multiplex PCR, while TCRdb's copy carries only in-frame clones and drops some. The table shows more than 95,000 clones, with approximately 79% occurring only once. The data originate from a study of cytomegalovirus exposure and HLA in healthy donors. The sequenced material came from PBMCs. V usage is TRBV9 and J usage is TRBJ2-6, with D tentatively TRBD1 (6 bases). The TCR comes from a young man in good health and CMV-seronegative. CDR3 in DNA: TGTGCCAGCAGCGAGACAGGAAGCGGTGGGGCCAACGTCCTGACTTTC. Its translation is CASSETGSGGANVLTF. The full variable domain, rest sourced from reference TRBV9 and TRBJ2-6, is DSGVTQTPKHLITATGQRVTLRCSPRSGDLSVYWYQQSLDQGLQFLIQYYNGEERAKGNILERFSAQQFPDLHSELNLSSLELGDSALYFCASSETGSGGANVLTFGAGSRLTVL.